This entry lists 29 T cell receptor beta chains sequenced from one sample in a study of cytotoxic CD8 clonotypes in ibrutinib-treated CLL. The table came from immunoSEQ multiplex PCR; TCRdb's copy has only in-frame clones and leaves some out. The sample has just over 200,000 clones, about three quarters seen once; the top ten hold over 5.5%. Sequencing used PBMCs, obtained after 12 months of ibrutinib treatment. The source of these receptors is a human donor with chronic lymphocytic leukemia.

A few counts support this clone. This sequence joins TRBV7-9 and TRBJ1-1; tentatively, D is TRBD1 (5 bases). The germline V gene encodes CDR1 SEHNR and CDR2 FQNEAQ (reference sequence). This CDR3 spans 13 amino acids. With 7 bases removed from V and 4 bases from J, the gap between germline ends came to 13 bases. CDR3 DNA: TGTGCCAGCACCTCCGGGGGGATCACTGAAGCTTTCTTT. Translating gives CASTSGGITEAFF.

This chain links TRBV30 with TRBJ1-5; D unclear. This CDR3 contains 14 residues. The germline gives CDR1 GTSNPN, CDR2 SVGIG (reference sequence). Trimming shortened V by 2 bases and J by 7 bases, and 15 bases separated the two germline ends. The CDR3 nucleotides are TGTGCCTGGAGTACGGGCGCCCCGAGGCAGCCCCAGCATTTT. Its protein product is CAWSTGAPRQPQHF.

There are a few counts of this clone. V and J are TRBV2 and TRBJ2-2, with D unresolved. V shed 7 bases and J shed 0 bases, with 6 bases lying between them. Germline assignment: CDR1 SNHLY and CDR2 FYNNEI. This CDR3 region has 13 residues. The CDR3 reads CASTVANTGELFF. The DNA of the CDR3 is TGTGCCAGCACAGTCGCGAACACCGGGGAGCTGTTTTTT.

This clone came up a few times. The chain joins TRBV28 to TRBJ2-7, with D perhaps matching TRBD2 (6 bases). Per germline, CDR1 MDHEN and CDR2 SYDVKM. With 3 bases removed from V and 0 bases from J, the gap between germline ends came to 15 bases. The CDR3 length is 16 residues. CDR3 sequence reads: CASSLRARGSSYEQYF. The CDR3 DNA reads as TGTGCCAGCAGTTTGCGGGCACGGGGGAGCTCCTACGAGCAGTACTTC.

This clone was seen only once. The rearrangement uses TRBV11-3 and TRBJ1-1, with TRBD1 as a possible D gene (5 bases). The length of the CDR3 is 13 residues. V was pared by 6 bases and J by 0 bases, with 8 bases between. Germline CDR1 is SGHNT and CDR2 is YENEEA. Here the CDR3 DNA reads TGTGCCAGCAGTTTACAGGTGAACACTGAAGCTTTCTTT. Its protein is CASSLQVNTEAFF.

The chain has TRBV9 and TRBJ2-1, with D possibly being TRBD2 (6 bases). This CDR3 is built from 16 residues. V lost 4 bases and J lost 5, with 19 bases in between. CDR1 SGDLS and CDR2 YYNGEE come from the germline V gene. The chain's CDR3 is CASSPTGAAGDNEQFF. As DNA, the CDR3 is TGTGCCAGCAGCCCAACCGGGGCAGCGGGCGACAATGAGCAGTTCTTC.

This chain connects TRBV25-1 to TRBJ2-7, with TRBD2 matching over 7 bases. V trimming: 3 bases; J trimming: 6 bases; junction bases outside the gene matches: 11. Germline CDR1 reads MGHDK; CDR2 reads SYGVNS. The CDR3 has 15 residues. In DNA form, the CDR3 reads TGTGCCAGCAGTGATCCTTGGGGGAGGGCGGGCGAGCAGTACTTC. Translated: CASSDPWGRAGEQYF.

This clone was found a few times. The chain carries TRBV18 and TRBJ2-5, with TRBD1 matching 9 bases. This CDR3 has 18 amino acids. V dropped 5 bases and J dropped 6; count of bases not matched to a gene: 19. Germline V gives CDR1 KGHSH, CDR2 LQKENI. CDR3 sequence: CASSNPGQGLLGRKTQYF. Here the CDR3 DNA reads TGTGCCAGCTCAAATCCGGGACAGGGCCTCTTAGGACGGAAGACCCAGTACTTC.

This clone was counted a few times. The V gene is TRBV30, the J gene TRBJ1-6; D is perhaps TRBD1 (6 bases). V lost 4 bases to trimming and J lost 5 bases, with 18 bases between them. The CDR3 is 16 amino acids. Germline assignment: CDR1 GTSNPN and CDR2 SVGIG (reference sequence). CDR3 residues: CAWTLAGAVDNSPLHF. CDR3 nucleotide sequence: TGTGCCTGGACCCTGGCGGGGGCCGTGGATAATTCACCCCTCCACTTT.

This chain links TRBV15 with TRBJ2-7; tentative D call: TRBD2 (5 bases). Trimming left V 6 bases short and J 1 base short, with 10 bases between. Germline lookup yields CDR1 LNHNV and CDR2 YYDKDF (reference sequence). The CDR3 has 13 amino acids. CDR3 in amino acids: CATSTGVSYEQYF. The DNA of the CDR3 is TGTGCCACCAGTACCGGGGTGTCCTACGAGCAGTACTTC. Full variable domain (outside the CDR3, taken from reference TRBV15 and TRBJ2-7): DAMVIQNPRYQVTQFGKPVTLSCSQTLNHNVMYWYQQKSSQAPKLLFHYYDKDFNNEADTPDNFQSRRPNTSFCFLDIRSPGLGDTAMYLCATSTGVSYEQYFGPGTRLTVT.

The V and J genes are TRBV5-1 and TRBJ2-3; tentatively, D is TRBD2 (5 bases). The CDR3 spans 14 residues. Germline CDR1 and CDR2: SGHRS and YFSETQ. V was shortened by 4 bases and J by 5 bases, with 14 bases between the two germline ends. CDR3 sequence (DNA): TGCGCCAGCAGCCCAATCGAGGGTCTAGATACGCAGTATTTT. This sequence encodes CASSPIEGLDTQYF.

The chain combines TRBV7-8 with TRBJ1-1; the match to TRBD1 covers 7 bases. This CDR3 is built from 15 residues. Trimming took 2 bases from V and 4 from J; bases not matched to a gene: 7. Germline CDR1 and CDR2: SGHVS and FQNEAQ. CDR3 DNA sequence: TGTGCCAGCAGCTTAATCCGACAGGGTGGCACTGAAGCTTTCTTT. As protein: CASSLIRQGGTEAFF.

The chain couples TRBV6-5 to TRBJ2-7, with D tentatively TRBD1 (6 bases). CDR3 size: 12 residues. The V and J ends lost 5 bases and 3 bases respectively, with 8 bases between them. In germline, CDR1 is MNHEY, CDR2 SVGAGI. CDR3 DNA sequence: TGTGCCAGCAGTCGACAGGTCTACGAGCAGTACTTC. Residues: CASSRQVYEQYF.

The chain is built from TRBV15 and TRBJ1-1; 8 bases align to TRBD1. CDR3 length: 14 amino acids. Germline CDR1 reads LNHNV; CDR2 reads YYDKDF (reference sequence). The J segment lost 3 bases and the V segment lost 4 bases, leaving 4 bases of the junction unmatched. CDR3 bases: TGTGCCACCAGCAAGGGACAGGCGGACACTGAAGCTTTCTTT. Its translation: CATSKGQADTEAFF.

The table lists this clone with many counts. The chain is built from TRBV30 and TRBJ2-2; 8 positions match TRBD2. Germline CDR1 is GTSNPN and CDR2 is SVGIG (reference sequence). Trimming removed 7 bases from V and 4 bases from J; junction bases left unmatched: 8. The CDR3 covers 14 residues. The CDR3 is CAFSPGGVTGELFF. The CDR3 bases are TGTGCCTTTTCCCCGGGAGGGGTCACCGGGGAGCTGTTTTTT. Drawing the rest from reference TRBV30 and TRBJ2-2, the complete variable domain is SQTIHQWPATLVQPVGSPLSLECTVEGTSNPNLYWYRQAAGRGLQLLFYSVGIGQISSEVPQNLSASRPQDRQFILSSKKLLLSDSGFYLCAFSPGGVTGELFFGEGSRLTVL.

The CDR3 region is CAGDRAIGFYGYTF. In nucleotides, the CDR3 is TGTGCCGGGGACAGGGCCATAGGATTCTATGGCTACACCTTC. The rearrangement joins TRBV30 to TRBJ1-2, with 9 bases fitting TRBD1. Losses at the gene ends were 8 bases for V and 4 bases for J; bases not matched to a gene: 11. Germline V lookup: CDR1 GTSNPN, CDR2 SVGIG (reference sequence). This CDR3 has 14 amino acids.

V usage is TRBV2 and J usage is TRBJ2-7; a possible D gene is TRBD2 (6 bases). The CDR3 is made up of 13 amino acids. CDR1 is SNHLY and CDR2 is FYNNEI in the germline V gene. Trimming took 7 bases from V and 5 from J, leaving 15 bases between them. As DNA, the CDR3 is TGTGCCAGCACCCTCCCCCCGGGAGACGAGCAGTACTTC. This sequence encodes CASTLPPGDEQYF.

The chain combines TRBV11-2 with TRBJ1-2; D uncertain. Deletions cut 4 bases from V and 4 bases from J, with 10 bases between. Germline V gene data show CDR1 as SGHAT and CDR2 as FQNNGV. The CDR3 is 13 residues long. The CDR3 DNA reads as TGTGCCAGCAGCTCGGACGGAATCTATGGCTACACCTTC. This sequence encodes CASSSDGIYGYTF.

The V call is TRBV5-1, the J call TRBJ1-4; 8 nucleotides align to TRBD1. J gave up 5 bases and V 3 bases, and 12 bases lay outside the gene matches. This CDR3 comprises 17 residues. Per the germline V gene, CDR1 is SGHRS and CDR2 is YFSETQ. In nucleotides, the CDR3 is TGCGCCAGCAGCTCGGGCCCGTCCAGGGGGCACAATGAAAAACTGTTTTTT. As protein: CASSSGPSRGHNEKLFF.

This chain links TRBV15 with TRBJ1-6; 7 bases agree with TRBD1. Germline assignment: CDR1 LNHNV and CDR2 YYDKDF (reference sequence). The CDR3 runs to 15 residues. The ends lost 0 bases at V and 7 bases at J; junction bases unmatched: 3. The CDR3 sequence is CATSRDPQGNSPLHF. The CDR3 DNA sequence: TGTGCCACCAGCAGAGATCCACAGGGGAATTCACCCCTCCACTTT.

The gene calls are TRBV6-1 and TRBJ1-1; maybe TRBD1 (5 bases). The germline V and J ends were trimmed by 2 bases and 3 bases, with 7 bases remaining between them. The V gene's germline CDR1 is MNHNS and CDR2 SASEGT. CDR3 length: 13 amino acids. Written as DNA, the CDR3 is TGTGCCAGCAGTGAAAGAGGGGACACTGAAGCTTTCTTT. Residues: CASSERGDTEAFF.

The chain has TRBV2 and TRBJ1-2; the D is unclear. In germline, CDR1 is SNHLY, CDR2 FYNNEI. The CDR3 is made up of 13 amino acids. Trimming cost V 1 base and J 8 bases, with 11 bases left between them. CDR3 sequence (DNA): TGTGCCAGCAGTGAAGGTGTTAGTTCCGGCTACACCTTC. Translating gives CASSEGVSSGYTF.

CDR3 loop: CASSRASGSIYEQYF. The CDR3 DNA reads TGTGCCAGCAGCCGGGCTAGCGGGAGTATCTACGAGCAGTACTTC. The chain combines TRBV6-6 with TRBJ2-7, with TRBD2 matching 10 bases. V gave up 6 bases and J gave up 3 bases; unmatched junction bases: 8. The CDR3 runs 15 residues. Germline V gene lookup returns CDR1 MNHNY and CDR2 SVGAGI (reference sequence).

The chain combines TRBV7-9 with TRBJ2-5, with 11 bases fitting TRBD2. Germline lookup yields CDR1 SEHNR and CDR2 FQNEAQ (reference sequence). CDR3 size: 16 residues. V was clipped by 4 bases and J by 3 bases; unmatched bases: 7. The CDR3 loop reads CASSSLVAGGKETQYF. In DNA form, the CDR3 reads TGTGCCAGCAGCTCGCTTGTAGCGGGGGGGAAAGAGACCCAGTACTTC.

The chain carries TRBV30 and TRBJ1-6; D is unresolved. The CDR3 length is 15 residues. The germline V and J ends were trimmed by 0 bases and 0 bases, with 6 bases remaining between them. From germline, CDR1 is GTSNPN and CDR2 SVGIG (reference sequence). The CDR3 DNA is TGTGCCTGGAGTGTGGAGAGCTCCTATAATTCACCCCTCCACTTT. The encoded protein is CAWSVESSYNSPLHF.

This clone came up once. V and J are TRBV29-1 and TRBJ2-7; 10 bases align to TRBD2. The V gene end was trimmed by 4 bases and the J gene end by 5 bases; junction bases not matched to a gene: 8. This CDR3 spans 14 amino acids. The V gene's germline CDR1 is SQVTM and CDR2 ANQGSEA. This chain's CDR3 is CSVVRSGRDHEQYF. CDR3 nucleotide sequence: TGCAGCGTTGTGCGAAGCGGGAGGGACCACGAGCAGTACTTC.

The chain couples TRBV27 to TRBJ2-1, with TRBD1 matching 11 bases. The length of the CDR3 is 18 residues. CDR1 MNHEY and CDR2 SMNVEV come from the germline V gene (reference sequence). Germline trimming cut 1 base from V and 6 bases from J; bases unmatched to any gene: 11. The CDR3 DNA follows: TGTGCCAGCAGTTTATTGCGACGGGGGGGACAGGGGGGCAATGAGCAGTTCTTC. Translated, it gives CASSLLRRGGQGGNEQFF.

The rearrangement uses TRBV29-1 and TRBJ1-2, with D perhaps TRBD1 (6 bases). Looked up from germline, CDR1 is SQVTM and CDR2 is ANQGSEA. V lost 4 bases and J lost 1, with 13 bases in between. The CDR3 runs to 14 residues. The CDR3 spells CSVAGEDSNYGYTF. The CDR3 DNA reads TGCAGCGTTGCCGGGGAGGACAGTAACTATGGCTACACCTTC.

J is TRBJ1-5 and V is TRBV18; D may be TRBD1 (5 bases). CDR3 length: 14 residues. Per the germline V gene, CDR1 is KGHSH and CDR2 is LQKENI. The ends were cut back, 6 bases at V and 3 bases at J, with 12 bases in the middle. The CDR3 DNA reads TGTGCCAGCTCTGGTCGACAGAACAATCAGCCCCAGCATTTT. This codes for CASSGRQNNQPQHF.